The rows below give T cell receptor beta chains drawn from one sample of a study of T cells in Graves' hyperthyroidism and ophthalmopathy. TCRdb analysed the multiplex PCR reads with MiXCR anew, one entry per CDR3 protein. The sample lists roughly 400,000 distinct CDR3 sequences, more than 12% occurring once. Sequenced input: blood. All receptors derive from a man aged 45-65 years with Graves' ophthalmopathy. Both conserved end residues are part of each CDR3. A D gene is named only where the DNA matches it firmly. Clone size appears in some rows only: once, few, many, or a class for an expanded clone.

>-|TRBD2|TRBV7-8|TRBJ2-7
CASSRGLADEQYF
TGTGCCAGCAGCCGGGGACTAGCGGACGAGCAGTACTTC
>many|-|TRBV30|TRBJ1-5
CAWSEGGPGAQPQHF
TGTGCCTGGAGTGAGGGAGGACCCGGGGCCCAGCCCCAGCATTTT
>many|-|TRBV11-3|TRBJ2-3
CASTPTLTDTQYF
TGTGCCAGCACCCCCACCCTCACAGATACGCAGTATTTT
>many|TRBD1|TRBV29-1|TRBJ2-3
CSVEAAGGADTQYF
TGCAGCGTTGAAGCGGCAGGGGGCGCGGATACGCAGTATTTT
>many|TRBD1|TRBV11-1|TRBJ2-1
CASTKRRDRYNEQFF
TGTGCCAGCACCAAACGTCGGGACAGATACAATGAGCAGTTCTTC
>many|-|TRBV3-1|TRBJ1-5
CASSQYNGVNQPQHF
TGTGCCAGCAGCCAATATAACGGGGTCAATCAGCCCCAGCATTTT
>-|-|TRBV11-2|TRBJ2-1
CASSLGGYRQFF
TGTGCCAGCAGCTTAGGGGGTTACCGGCAGTTCTTC
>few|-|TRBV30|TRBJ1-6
CAWSQRVGGFGNSPLHF
TGTGCCTGGAGCCAACGGGTAGGGGGGTTTGGTAATTCACCCCTCCACTTT
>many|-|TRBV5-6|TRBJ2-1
CASSLRGTSIYNEQFF
TGTGCCAGCAGCTTACGAGGGACCTCAATCTACAATGAGCAGTTCTTC
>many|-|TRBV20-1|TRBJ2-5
CSATSIVGRLQETQYF
TGCAGTGCAACTTCCATTGTAGGGCGACTCCAAGAGACCCAGTACTTC
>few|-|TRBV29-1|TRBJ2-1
CSAFTSGEQFF
TGCAGCGCCTTCACGTCGGGTGAGCAGTTCTTC
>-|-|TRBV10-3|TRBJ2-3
CAISEQGDTQYF
TGTGCCATCAGTGAGCAGGGGGATACGCAGTATTTT
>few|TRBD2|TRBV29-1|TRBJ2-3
CSAVTSGGSSTDTRYF
TGCAGCGCTGTGACTAGCGGGGGTTCTAGCACAGATACGCGGTATTTT
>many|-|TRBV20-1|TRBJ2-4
CSASFPRGAKNIQYF
TGCAGTGCTAGCTTCCCCAGGGGTGCCAAAAACATTCAGTACTTC
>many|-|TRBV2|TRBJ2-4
CASSEARGYIQYF
TGTGCCAGCAGTGAAGCGAGAGGGTACATTCAGTACTTC
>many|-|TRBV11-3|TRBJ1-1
CASRKGSNTEAFF
TGTGCCAGCCGCAAGGGGAGCAACACTGAAGCTTTCTTT
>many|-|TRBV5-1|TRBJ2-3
CASTSKMGFSSTDTQYF
TGCGCCAGCACCTCAAAGATGGGTTTTTCTAGCACAGATACGCAGTATTTT
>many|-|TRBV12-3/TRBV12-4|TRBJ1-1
CASRGHMQGKSTEAFF
TGTGCCAGCAGGGGACATATGCAGGGAAAGTCCACTGAAGCTTTCTTT
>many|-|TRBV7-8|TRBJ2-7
CASTPQSQGVVYEQYF
TGTGCCAGCACCCCCCAGTCTCAGGGAGTTGTGTACGAGCAGTACTTC
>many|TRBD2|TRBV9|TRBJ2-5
CASSVEGGRRRETQYF
TGTGCCAGCAGCGTAGAGGGCGGGAGACGGAGGGAGACCCAGTACTTC
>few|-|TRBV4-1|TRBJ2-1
CASSRTGTAYNEQFF
TGCGCCAGCAGCAGAACCGGGACCGCCTACAATGAGCAGTTCTTC
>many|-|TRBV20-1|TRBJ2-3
CSARWSLGTDTQYF
TGCAGTGCTAGATGGTCCTTAGGTACAGATACGCAGTATTTT
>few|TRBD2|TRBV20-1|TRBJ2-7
CSASSGRGGEQYF
TGCAGTGCTTCTAGCGGACGCGGGGGGGAGCAGTACTTC
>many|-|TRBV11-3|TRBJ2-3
CASSSSTQPAQYF
TGTGCCAGCAGCTCCTCGACCCAGCCGGCGCAGTATTTT